The clone carrying this TCR beta chain was observed a few times. Its antigen is unknown. TCRdb re-derived calls from the reads in MiXCR, one entry per CDR3 protein. Among roughly 69,000 distinct CDR3 sequences listed, around 21% were seen once. These data come from a study of T cell repertoires in cytomegalovirus infection. The wider study: Public TCR beta signatures marked donors with CMV infection and the matching HLA. Study results and limitations: In two of eight donors, the top clonotype was HLA-C-restricted CMV-specific.

The CDR3 loop spans 16 amino acids. Germline-derived CDR1 and CDR2 are SEHNR and FQNEAQ (reference sequence). With V trimmed by 8 bases and J by 6 bases, 11 bases remained unmatched. The receptor's source is a human donor in good health (CMV status not recorded). Some clones in this sample may be carry-over from other donors' samples. The starting material was CD8+ T cells from cultured PBMCs, obtained from culture after CMV antigen stimulation. The genes are TRBV7-9 and TRBJ2-2, with 11 bases aligning to TRBD1. CDR3 sequence (DNA): TGTGCCAGCGGCGACCAGGACAGGGGGCTTCCCGGGGAGCTGTTTTTT. Protein sequence: CASGDQDRGLPGELFF.